The rows below give T cell receptor beta chains drawn from one sample of a study of vaccination and CD4 T cells after COVID-19. TCRdb reprocessed the PCR reads with MiXCR, giving one entry per CDR3 protein. Here the sample spans about 10,000 distinct CDR3 sequences, roughly three fifths being singletons. These receptors are not linked to any known antigen. Sequencing was done on a sample of CD4+ T cells from blood, cultured in vitro. The source is a human donor who had recovered from COVID-19. Both conserved end residues are part of each CDR3. D genes are given only for firm matches. Only some rows state a clone size, as once, few, many or a class for expanded clones.

-,TRBV20-1,few,TRBJ1-2,CSASTYGYTF,TGCAGTGCTTCGACCTATGGCTACACCTTC
-,TRBV20-1,-,TRBJ2-7,CSARDPKTGSYEQYF,TGCAGTGCTAGAGACCCGAAGACAGGCTCCTACGAGCAGTACTTC
TRBD1,TRBV20-1,-,TRBJ2-5,CSARDPGGAETQYF,TGCAGTGCTAGAGATCCAGGGGGCGCCGAGACCCAGTACTTC
-,TRBV7-9,-,TRBJ2-3,CASSQGSADTQYF,TGTGCCAGCAGCCAAGGGTCGGCTGATACGCAGTATTTT
TRBD1,TRBV28,-,TRBJ1-2,CASSLSGTAINYGYTF,TGTGCCAGCAGTTTATCTGGGACAGCTATAAACTATGGCTACACCTTC
TRBD1,TRBV5-1,-,TRBJ1-1,CASSPPRQGAEAFF,TGCGCCAGCAGTCCCCCTCGACAGGGGGCTGAAGCTTTCTTT
-,TRBV3-1,-,TRBJ2-5,CASSQGTVQETQYF,TGTGCCAGCAGCCAGGGCACAGTCCAAGAGACCCAGTACTTC
-,TRBV4-2,-,TRBJ2-2,CASSQDRSRGSGELFF,TGTGCCAGCAGCCAAGATCGCTCCCGAGGGTCCGGGGAGCTGTTTTTT
TRBD2,TRBV4-2,-,TRBJ2-4,CASSQKRASGLAKNIQYF,TGTGCCAGCAGCCAGAAGAGGGCTAGCGGGTTGGCCAAAAACATTCAGTACTTC
-,TRBV6-1,-,TRBJ2-7,CASSDRLGLVYEQYF,TGTGCCAGCAGTGACCGACTAGGTCTTGTCTACGAGCAGTACTTC